Listed here are 3 T cell receptor beta chains from one sample, sequenced in a study of radiotherapy plus CTLA-4 blockade in lung cancer. Some clones are missing from TCRdb's copy, which holds only in-frame ones; the method was immunoSEQ multiplex PCR. The sample lists approximately 95,000 clones; 82% were seen once. Sequenced material: peripheral blood, taken from a patient treated with radiotherapy plus ipilimumab. Receptor source: a human donor with non-small cell lung cancer who had a partial response to radiotherapy plus ipilimumab.

The V gene is TRBV19, the J gene TRBJ2-3; 8 nucleotides agree with TRBD2. The V segment lost 7 bases and the J segment 4 bases; nucleotides outside the gene matches: 7. CDR3 length: 14 residues. Looked up from germline, CDR1 is LNHDA and CDR2 is SQIVND (reference sequence). The CDR3 is CASTTSGSPDTQYF. For the CDR3, the DNA is TGTGCCAGTACCACCAGCGGGAGCCCAGATACGCAGTATTTT.

This sequence joins TRBV6-5 and TRBJ2-7, with D tentatively TRBD2 (6 bases). The CDR3 is made up of 12 amino acids. Germline CDR1 and CDR2: MNHEY and SVGAGI. V lost 9 bases and J 6 bases, leaving 15 bases between the germline ends. The CDR3, as DNA: TGTGCCAGTACCCGGGAGAGGAGCGAGCAGTACTTC. Its translation is CASTRERSEQYF.

The gene calls are TRBV19 and TRBJ2-1; 9 bases line up with TRBD2. The CDR3 spans 15 residues. Germline trimming cut 3 bases from V and 10 bases from J; bases unmatched to any gene: 10. From germline, CDR1 is LNHDA and CDR2 SQIVND (reference sequence). CDR3 DNA sequence: TGTGCCAGTAGTATCCCATCTAGCGGGGTCCAGGAGCAGTTCTTC. It specifies CASSIPSSGVQEQFF.